This T cell receptor beta chain came from a study of blood T cell repertoires in COVID-19. Background on the study: Collection of acute and convalescent COVID-19 samples took place in the United States, Italy and Spain. In each case, the material was cDNA or gDNA derived from T cells, B-cell-depleted T cells, or PBMCs.

Original processing methods: Reference gene primer amplification gave nucleated cell count estimates. Assay used: immunoSEQ multiplex PCR; TCRdb lists only in-frame clones, some missing. V, J and clone size derive from that table, while D and trimming were established from the DNA sequence. The sample shows 14,000 or so clones, about 73% of them seen only once. CDR1 SNHLY and CDR2 FYNNEI come from the germline V gene. V lost 5 bases and J 6 bases, leaving 8 bases between the germline ends. The CDR3 is made up of 12 amino acids. The sample taken for sequencing was peripheral blood. The sequence derives from a boy between 2 and 10 years old with active or convalescent COVID-19. The chain couples TRBV2 to TRBJ1-5; D remains unclear. In DNA, the CDR3 is TGTGCCAGCAGTCTGACAAGTCAGCCCCAGCATTTT. This codes for CASSLTSQPQHF.